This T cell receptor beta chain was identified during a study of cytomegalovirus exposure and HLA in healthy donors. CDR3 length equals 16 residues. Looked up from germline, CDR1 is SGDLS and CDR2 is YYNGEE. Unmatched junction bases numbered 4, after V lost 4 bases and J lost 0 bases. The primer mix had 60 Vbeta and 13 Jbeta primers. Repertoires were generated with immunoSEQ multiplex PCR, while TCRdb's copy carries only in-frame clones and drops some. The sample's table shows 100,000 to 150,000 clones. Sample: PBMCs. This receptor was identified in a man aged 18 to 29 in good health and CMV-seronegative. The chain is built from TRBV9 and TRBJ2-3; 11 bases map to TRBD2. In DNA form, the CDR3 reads TGTGCCAGCAGCTCGGGACTAGCGGCAAGCACAGATACGCAGTATTTT. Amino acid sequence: CASSSGLAASTDTQYF.